The 11 T cell receptor beta chains below all came from one sample that was sequenced in a study of cytomegalovirus exposure and HLA in healthy donors (dated by TCRdb to about 2017). The library was obtained by the immunoSEQ multiplex PCR assay. A mixture of 60 forward primers for TCR Vbeta segments and 13 reverse primers for TCR Jbeta segments was used in the multiplex PCR. As stored in TCRdb, this immuneACCESS dataset retains in-frame rearrangements with V and J assigned. A fraction of the clones does not appear; measured against another copy, unresolved V genes explain less than half of the discrepancy, and the remainder lacks a known reason. In all, the sample holds roughly 130,000 clones, and almost 85% of those were seen once. Together, the top ten hold about 2.9% of the sample. Sequencing input: PBMCs. These receptors came from a boy aged 2 to 10 in good health and CMV-seronegative.

The rearrangement uses TRBV5-1 and TRBJ2-1, with a possible D match to TRBD1 (6 bases). In germline, CDR1 is SGHRS, CDR2 YFSETQ. The CDR3 runs to 14 residues. Trimming cost V 4 bases and J 6 bases, with 14 bases left between them. The CDR3 nucleotides are TGCGCCAGCAGCCCACAGGGCCCCGGCAATGAGCAGTTCTTC. It specifies CASSPQGPGNEQFF. Full variable domain (rest looked up from reference TRBV5-1 and TRBJ2-1): KAGVTQTPRYLIKTRGQQVTLSCSPISGHRSVSWYQQTPGQGLQFLFEYFSETQRNKGNFPGRFSGRQFSNSRSEMNVSTLELGDSALYLCASSPQGPGNEQFFGPGTRLTVL.

CDR3 residues: CASSLAIGRGYTF. The DNA of the CDR3 is TGTGCCAGCAGCTTAGCGATTGGGCGAGGCTACACCTTC. This chain connects TRBV7-8 to TRBJ1-2; no clear D gene. The V end was cut by 0 bases, the J end by 8 bases, with 10 bases between. Germline CDR1 reads SGHVS; CDR2 reads FQNEAQ. The length of the CDR3 is 13 residues.

This chain uses TRBV4-1 with TRBJ2-2; D possibly corresponds to TRBD1 (6 bases). The CDR3 totals 13 residues. V lost 7 bases and J 2 bases, leaving 8 bases between the germline ends. Germline V gene lookup returns CDR1 MGHRA and CDR2 YSYEKL. The CDR3 DNA sequence: TGCGCCAGCAAACAGGGAAACACCGGGGAGCTGTTTTTT. Protein: CASKQGNTGELFF.

This clone was detected a few times. J is TRBJ2-1 and V is TRBV4-2; possibly TRBD2 for D (5 bases). The CDR3 covers 15 residues. Germline CDR1 reads LGHNA; CDR2 reads YNFKEQ. Deletions cut 0 bases from V and 2 bases from J, with 8 bases between. The CDR3 sequence: CASSQDLGAYNEQFF. For the CDR3, the DNA is TGTGCCAGCAGCCAAGATTTGGGAGCCTACAATGAGCAGTTCTTC.

V usage is TRBV19 and J usage is TRBJ1-4, with D possibly being TRBD1 (5 bases). Trimming cost V 3 bases and J 7 bases, with 18 bases left between them. Germline CDR1 LNHDA, CDR2 SQIVND (reference sequence). The CDR3 extends over 16 amino acids. The CDR3: CASSIRDGGFGEKLFF. The DNA for the CDR3 is TGTGCCAGTAGTATCCGGGACGGAGGGTTCGGTGAAAAACTGTTTTTT.

This chain joins TRBV4-1 and TRBJ2-7; D not resolved. Trimming took 1 base from V and 6 from J, leaving 10 bases between them. The CDR3 is made up of 13 amino acids. CDR1 is MGHRA, CDR2 YSYEKL, per germline. The CDR3 protein is CASSQGLTSEQYF. CDR3 nucleotides: TGCGCCAGCAGCCAAGGACTCACGTCCGAGCAGTACTTC.

The gene calls are TRBV10-3 and TRBJ2-7; D uncertain. The CDR3 spans 14 residues. Trimming left V 0 bases short and J 2 bases short, with 8 bases between. Looked up from germline, CDR1 is ENHRY and CDR2 is SYGVKD. CDR3 protein: CAISESHITYEQYF. The DNA of the CDR3 is TGTGCCATCAGTGAGTCGCACATTACCTACGAGCAGTACTTC.

V is TRBV7-9 and J is TRBJ2-3, with D perhaps TRBD2 (6 bases). In germline, CDR1 is SEHNR, CDR2 FQNEAQ (reference sequence). With 5 bases removed from V and 5 bases from J, the gap between germline ends came to 17 bases. The length of the CDR3 is 15 residues. The CDR3 protein is CASSRSGVGRDTQYF. The CDR3 region has the DNA TGTGCCAGCAGCCGTAGCGGAGTAGGGAGAGATACGCAGTATTTT.

This chain uses TRBV14 with TRBJ2-7; D gene unclear. The CDR3 has 11 amino acids. CDR1 is SGHDN, CDR2 FVKESK, per germline. With 4 bases removed from V and 4 bases from J, the gap between germline ends came to 5 bases. CDR3 sequence: CASSPFYEQYF. Here the CDR3 DNA reads TGTGCCAGCAGCCCCTTTTACGAGCAGTACTTC.

The gene calls are TRBV12-5 and TRBJ1-1, with a weak D call TRBD1 (5 bases). From germline, CDR1 is LGHNT and CDR2 FRNRAP. The CDR3 covers 15 residues. V was pared by 4 bases and J by 0 bases, with 12 bases between. The CDR3 reads CASGSFIGVNTEAFF. For the CDR3, the DNA is TGTGCTAGTGGTTCGTTCATAGGGGTGAACACTGAAGCTTTCTTT. Full variable domain (rest looked up from reference TRBV12-5 and TRBJ1-1): DARVTQTPRHKVTEMGQEVTMRCQPILGHNTVFWYRQTMMQGLELLAYFRNRAPLDDSGMPKDRFSAEMPDATLATLKIQPSEPRDSAVYFCASGSFIGVNTEAFFGQGTRLTVV.

The rearrangement joins TRBV6-1 to TRBJ2-7; 9 bases agree with TRBD1. The germline V gene has CDR1 MNHNS and CDR2 SASEGT. The CDR3 length is 15 residues. The junction had 4 bases not matched to a gene; V was cut back by 1 base and J by 3 bases. The CDR3: CASSEGGTGFYEQYV. The CDR3 coding sequence is TGTGCCAGCAGTGAAGGAGGGACAGGGTTCTACGAGCAGTACGTC.